A single sample gave rise to the 22 T cell receptor beta chains below, sequenced in a study of blood T cell repertoires in COVID-19. The repertoire was sequenced with immunoSEQ multiplex PCR; TCRdb's copy has only in-frame clones and lacks some. Here the sample spans around 300,000 clones, about 87% being singletons. Sample: PBMCs or T cells enriched from blood (not recorded which). These receptors were collected from a woman aged 45-59 years who had recovered from COVID-19.

The rearrangement links TRBV5-8 to TRBJ2-7; 7 positions match TRBD2. The ends lost 1 base at V and 3 bases at J; junction bases unmatched: 7. Germline CDR1 reads SGHTS; CDR2 reads YDEGEE. This CDR3 spans 15 amino acids. CDR3 bases: TGTGCCAGCAGCTTGTTGGGGGAGGGCCTCTACGAGCAGTACTTC. Residues: CASSLLGEGLYEQYF.

The J gene is TRBJ2-2, the V gene TRBV18; 9 bases agree with TRBD2. Germline V lookup: CDR1 KGHSH, CDR2 LQKENI. This CDR3 spans 19 amino acids. With V trimmed by 5 bases and J by 0 bases, 13 bases remained unmatched. CDR3 loop: CASSSGLAYGISNTGELFF. DNA for the CDR3: TGTGCCAGCTCATCGGGACTAGCCTACGGCATCTCGAACACCGGGGAGCTGTTTTTT.

The chain is built from TRBV6-5 and TRBJ1-2; 7 bases are shared with TRBD1. V was clipped by 2 bases and J by 8 bases; unmatched bases: 8. CDR3 size: 14 residues. In germline, CDR1 is MNHEY, CDR2 SVGAGI. The CDR3 spells CASSYGMQGEGYTF. CDR3 DNA: TGTGCCAGCAGTTACGGGATGCAGGGGGAGGGCTACACCTTC.

The chain employs TRBV12-3 or TRBV12-4 and TRBJ1-2, with D possibly being TRBD1 (6 bases). The CDR3 contains 12 residues. Trimming cost V 5 bases and J 7 bases, with 11 bases left between them. The CDR3 here is CASSQQGRGYTF. The CDR3 DNA sequence: TGTGCCAGCAGTCAACAGGGCCGTGGCTACACCTTC.

J is TRBJ1-1 and V is TRBV29-1; TRBD1 aligns across 9 bases. Germline V gene sequence: CDR1 SQVTM, CDR2 ANQGSEA. Trimming cost V 7 bases and J 0 bases; bases outside gene matches: 3. This CDR3 has 13 amino acids. CDR3 protein: CSADRGLNTEAFF. Written as DNA, the CDR3 is TGCAGCGCCGACAGGGGGTTGAACACTGAAGCTTTCTTT.

The chain has TRBV6-6 and TRBJ1-1, with TRBD1 as a possible D gene (5 bases). The germline CDR1 and CDR2 sequences are MNHNY and SVGAGI (reference sequence). The CDR3 is made up of 13 amino acids. Deletions cut 4 bases from V and 11 bases from J, with 17 bases between. CDR3 bases: TGTGCCAGCAGTTCCCTGACAGTCGAATGGGCTTTCTTT. Its translation is CASSSLTVEWAFF.

The CDR3 sequence is CASSLTYQGYEQYF. DNA for the CDR3: TGTGCCAGCAGTTTAACTTATCAGGGCTACGAGCAGTACTTC. The chain carries TRBV28 and TRBJ2-7; weak D call: TRBD1 (5 bases). V was clipped by 2 bases and J by 3 bases, with 11 bases between them. This CDR3 comprises 14 residues. Germline V gene sequence: CDR1 MDHEN, CDR2 SYDVKM.

The V call is TRBV15, the J call TRBJ1-1; a weak D match, TRBD1 (6 bases). The CDR3 covers 14 residues. The germline V and J ends were trimmed by 0 bases and 7 bases, with 12 bases remaining between them. CDR1 and CDR2 from the germline V gene are LNHNV and YYDKDF (reference sequence). In nucleotides, the CDR3 is TGTGCCACCAGCAGAGACGGACAGAGCCTTGAAGCTTTCTTT. It encodes CATSRDGQSLEAFF.

The genes are TRBV3-1 (or the pseudogene TRBV3-2) and TRBJ1-2, with 12 positions matching TRBD1. J lost 9 bases, V lost 0 bases, and 2 bases had no gene match. CDR1 is LGHDT, CDR2 YNNKEL, per germline (reference sequence). The CDR3 has 14 residues. CDR3 sequence reads: CASSQDGTGGRYTF. In DNA, the CDR3 is TGTGCCAGCAGCCAAGATGGGACAGGGGGCCGCTACACCTTC.

The gene calls are TRBV9 and TRBJ1-2, with D possibly matching TRBD1 (6 bases). V was pared by 2 bases and J by 2 bases, with 10 bases between. The CDR3 consists of 14 residues. Germline V gives CDR1 SGDLS, CDR2 YYNGEE. This chain's CDR3 is CASSVGQTNYGYTF. The DNA of the CDR3 is TGTGCCAGCAGCGTCGGACAGACAAACTATGGCTACACCTTC.

The genes are TRBV6-5 and TRBJ2-1; 9 bases line up with TRBD2. J lost 4 bases, V lost 6 bases, and 7 bases had no gene match. Looked up from germline, CDR1 is MNHEY and CDR2 is SVGAGI. The CDR3 has 15 residues. The CDR3 sequence is CASSLTSGVYNEQFF. The CDR3 region has the DNA TGTGCCAGCAGCCTGACTAGCGGAGTGTACAATGAGCAGTTCTTC.

This clone was seen just once. The rearrangement links TRBV28 to TRBJ2-5, with TRBD2 matching over 9 bases. Germline CDR1 is MDHEN and CDR2 is SYDVKM. Trimming took 4 bases from V and 3 from J; bases not matched to a gene: 18. The CDR3 loop spans 19 amino acids. The CDR3 spells CASSSGTSSGTSRKETQYF. Here the CDR3 DNA reads TGTGCCAGCAGTTCCGGAACGTCCTCCGGGACTAGCCGCAAAGAGACCCAGTACTTC.

The CDR3 here is CASSVDRLAEPNTGELFF. CDR3 coding DNA: TGTGCCAGCAGCGTAGATCGGCTCGCGGAACCGAACACCGGGGAGCTGTTTTTT. J is TRBJ2-2 and V is TRBV9, with no clear D. Germline V CDR1 and CDR2: SGDLS, YYNGEE. V was clipped by 0 bases and J by 0 bases, with 15 bases between them. The CDR3 has 18 residues.

The rearrangement uses TRBV5-1 and TRBJ2-1, with 12 bases fitting TRBD2. CDR3 length equals 17 residues. Per germline, CDR1 SGHRS and CDR2 YFSETQ. Trimming cost V 0 bases and J 1 base; bases outside gene matches: 2. The CDR3 here is CASSLASGRASYNEQFF. CDR3 DNA: TGCGCCAGCAGCTTGGCTAGCGGGAGGGCTTCCTACAATGAGCAGTTCTTC.

The rearrangement uses TRBV5-5 and TRBJ2-7; 12 positions match TRBD2. This CDR3 is 15 amino acids long. Per the germline V gene, CDR1 is SGHKS and CDR2 is YYEKEE (reference sequence). V trimming: 1 base; J trimming: 4 bases; junction bases outside the gene matches: 3. In DNA, the CDR3 is TGTGCCAGCAGCTTGCAGACTAGCGGGAGATACGAGCAGTACTTC. Protein: CASSLQTSGRYEQYF.

The V and J genes are TRBV11-2 and TRBJ2-7, with D possibly TRBD1 on 5 matching bases. The CDR3 runs to 15 residues. CDR1 is SGHAT and CDR2 is FQNNGV in the germline V gene. Trimming took 5 bases from V and 1 from J, leaving 15 bases between them. The CDR3 DNA reads TGTGCCAGCAGCCCCGCCCTGCAGGGATCCTACGAGCAGTACTTC. Protein: CASSPALQGSYEQYF.

The rearrangement links TRBV5-6 to TRBJ1-1, with unresolved D. This CDR3 spans 15 amino acids. The germline V gene has CDR1 SGHDT and CDR2 YYEEEE. V was cut by 7 bases and J by 0 bases, with 16 bases left in between. CDR3 residues: CASLMQTTVNTEAFF. The CDR3 nucleotides are TGTGCCAGCCTAATGCAGACAACAGTGAACACTGAAGCTTTCTTT. The variable domain in full, with the rest retrieved from reference TRBV5-6 and TRBJ1-1, is DAGVTQSPTHLIKTRGQQVTLRCSPKSGHDTVSWYQQALGQGPQFIFQYYEEEERQRGNFPDRFSGHQFPNYSSELNVNALLLGDSALYLCASLMQTTVNTEAFFGQGTRLTVV.

The rearrangement joins TRBV7-2 to TRBJ1-1; no clear D. Germline CDR1 SGHTA, CDR2 FQGNSA. The CDR3 extends over 13 amino acids. V was pared by 2 bases and J by 1 base, with 5 bases between. CDR3 coding DNA: TGTGCCAGCAGCTTATTCCAGAACACTGAAGCTTTCTTT. Translation: CASSLFQNTEAFF.

The chain has TRBV6-2 or TRBV6-3 and TRBJ2-7; D is perhaps TRBD2 (6 bases). The germline V gene has CDR1 MNHEY and CDR2 SVGEGT. Trimming left V 5 bases short and J 2 bases short, with 10 bases between. The CDR3 is made up of 13 amino acids. CDR3 DNA: TGTGCCAGCAGTGGGGACTGGGCCTACGAGCAGTACTTC. It is translated as CASSGDWAYEQYF.

The DNA for the CDR3 is TGTGCCTGGAACAGGGTAGAAGGCACTGAAGCTTTCTTT. This codes for CAWNRVEGTEAFF. The genes are TRBV30 and TRBJ1-1, with a weak D call TRBD1 (6 bases). CDR1 GTSNPN and CDR2 SVGIG come from the germline V gene (reference sequence). The CDR3 consists of 13 residues. V was cut by 4 bases and J by 4 bases, with 13 bases left in between.

The CDR3 reads CASSQISGTGYYEQYF. The DNA for the CDR3 is TGTGCCAGCAGCCAGATCTCCGGGACAGGGTACTACGAGCAGTACTTC. The chain employs TRBV4-2 and TRBJ2-7; the match to TRBD1 covers 9 bases. Germline V gene sequence: CDR1 LGHNA, CDR2 YNFKEQ. Trimming removed 3 bases from V and 3 bases from J; junction bases left unmatched: 9. The CDR3 covers 16 residues.

V and J are TRBV5-6 and TRBJ1-4, with unresolved D. V gave up 4 bases and J gave up 5 bases, with 9 bases separating them. Per the germline V gene, CDR1 is SGHDT and CDR2 is YYEEEE. The CDR3 extends over 13 amino acids. The CDR3 sequence is CASSPGTNEKLFF. The CDR3 DNA is TGTGCCAGCAGCCCGGGAACCAATGAAAAACTGTTTTTT.